This record covers a single TCR beta chain. In this sample, this clonotype turned up many times. Its target antigen remains unknown. No base quality values were provided; no much bigger clone lies one nucleotide off. Libraries were built with PCR. The listed sequencing device is HiSeq X Ten. High-throughput sequencing was used to characterize the TCR repertoires. TCRdb reprocessing: public reads trimmed at Q25 with fastp, clones called with MiXCR, in-frame beta chains kept. Each record represents a unique CDR3 protein, reported with the most common genes and DNA among its rows. The sample table shows roughly 9,600 distinct CDR3 sequences, and approximately 49% are seen once. Clones ranked in the top ten supply 14% of the sample. Sample time point, as interpreted from the label and publication: after preoperative PTX-NDP chemotherapy. Before surgery, patients were given paclitaxel-nedaplatin as preoperative chemotherapy.

Trimming at the junction amounts to 0 bases on V and 10 bases on J, and the germline ends lie 19 bases apart. The CDR3 numbers 16 residues from cysteine through phenylalanine. Only the CDR3 region is kept as DNA, spanning 48 bases read in frame from base 1. Looking up the germline V gene yields CDR1 SGHTA and CDR2 FQGNSA. The data were obtained in a study of esophageal squamous cell carcinoma under preoperative chemotherapy (dated by TCRdb to the late 2010s). Some background on the complete study: In the study, TCR repertoires were profiled in both peripheral blood T cells and tumor-infiltrating lymphocytes. The effects of paclitaxel-nedaplatin chemotherapy on T-cell receptor repertoires in patients with esophageal squamous cell carcinoma were assessed. Roughly 5 patients with primary esophageal squamous cell carcinoma made up the cohort. Repertoires from samples taken before paclitaxel-nedaplatin therapy were compared with repertoires from samples taken after paclitaxel-nedaplatin therapy. Points the paper makes about the study in general: After chemotherapy, TCR diversity rose significantly in peripheral T cells, but this increase was not seen in tumor-infiltrating lymphocytes. Post-treatment tumor-infiltrating lymphocytes appeared partly derived from peripheral T cells migrating into the tumor, not solely from local clonal changes. Only five patients with esophageal squamous cell carcinoma were analyzed, making for a small cohort. Paclitaxel-nedaplatin therapy induced immediate and substantial clonotype frequency changes, with contraction more likely among abundant clones than amplification.

This sequence uses TRBV7-2 and TRBJ2-1; no D gene call is confident. The origin of this receptor is a human donor with esophageal squamous cell carcinoma. The donor label of this sample is uncertain. The material was obtained from a patient given preoperative chemotherapy. DNA sequence: TGTGCCAGCAGCTTAGCCCGGCTCTGGTCCTCCTACGAGCAGTTCTTC. It translates to CASSLARLWSSYEQFF.